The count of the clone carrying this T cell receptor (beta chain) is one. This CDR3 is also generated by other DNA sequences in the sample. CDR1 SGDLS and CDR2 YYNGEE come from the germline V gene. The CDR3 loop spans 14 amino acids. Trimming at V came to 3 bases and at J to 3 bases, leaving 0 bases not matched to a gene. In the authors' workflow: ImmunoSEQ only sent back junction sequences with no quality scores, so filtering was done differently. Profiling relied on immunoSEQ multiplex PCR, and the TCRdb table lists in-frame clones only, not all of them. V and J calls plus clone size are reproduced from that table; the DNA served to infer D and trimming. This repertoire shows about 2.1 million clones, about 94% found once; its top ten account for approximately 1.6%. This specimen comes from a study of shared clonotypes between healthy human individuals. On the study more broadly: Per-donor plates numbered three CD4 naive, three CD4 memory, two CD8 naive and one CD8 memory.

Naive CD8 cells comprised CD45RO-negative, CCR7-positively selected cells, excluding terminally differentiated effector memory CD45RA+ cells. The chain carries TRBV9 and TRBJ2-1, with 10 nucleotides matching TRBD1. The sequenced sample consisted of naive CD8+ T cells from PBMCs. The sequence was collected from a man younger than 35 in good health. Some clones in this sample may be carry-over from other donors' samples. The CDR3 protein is CASSGTGGYNEQFF. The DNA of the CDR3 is TGTGCCAGCAGCGGGACAGGGGGCTACAATGAGCAGTTCTTC.